The 10 T cell receptor beta chains below were found in one sample sequenced in a study of metastatic and nonmetastatic thyroid tumors. No treatment had been given to any patient before thyroid surgery. TCRdb recomputed clones from the PCR reads via MiXCR. Seen here are 20,000 to 30,000 clones, 21% observed once, and the top ten hold approximately 12%. Sequenced: blood. The receptors here all came from a male donor with papillary thyroid cancer or a benign thyroid nodule (not recorded which). Some clones in this sample may be carry-over from other donors' samples.

CDR3 in amino acids: CAVSDRATEAFF. The CDR3 DNA reads TGTGCCGTCTCAGACAGGGCGACTGAAGCTTTCTTT. The chain links TRBV6-1 to TRBJ1-1; 7 positions match TRBD1. J lost 5 bases, V lost 11 bases, and 8 bases had no gene match. The germline CDR1 and CDR2 sequences are MNHNS and SASEGT. CDR3 length: 12 residues.

The genes are TRBV5-6 and TRBJ2-1, with D unresolved. With 0 bases removed from V and 1 base from J, the gap between germline ends came to 5 bases. The germline V gene encodes CDR1 SGHDT and CDR2 YYEEEE. The CDR3 runs 14 residues. The CDR3 coding sequence is TGTGCCAGCAGCTTGGGGGGATCCTACAATGAGCAGTTCTTC. Translating gives CASSLGGSYNEQFF.

The chain has TRBV11-2 and TRBJ1-2; TRBD1 matches 9 bases. Germline V gives CDR1 SGHAT, CDR2 FQNNGV. Losses at the gene ends were 5 bases for V and 0 bases for J; bases not matched to a gene: 13. The CDR3 runs to 18 residues. CDR3 coding DNA: TGTGCCAGCAGCCCCATTATTTGGACAGGGGAGACTAACTATGGCTACACCTTC. It specifies CASSPIIWTGETNYGYTF.

This clone was found many times. CDR3 in DNA: TGTGCCAGCAGTCCTCGACAGGGAACGTACGAGCAGTACTTC. It is translated as CASSPRQGTYEQYF. The V gene is TRBV28, the J gene TRBJ2-7; TRBD1 agrees at 7 bases. Looked up from germline, CDR1 is MDHEN and CDR2 is SYDVKM. V shed 5 bases and J 4 bases; nucleotides not matched to a gene: 8. The CDR3 sequence is 14 residues long.

The chain employs TRBV6-1 and TRBJ2-7; tentatively, D is TRBD1 (5 bases). CDR1 is MNHNS and CDR2 is SASEGT in the germline V gene. Deletions cut 6 bases from V and 3 bases from J, with 12 bases between. The CDR3 contains 13 residues. The DNA of the CDR3 is TGTGCCAGCAGCATCCCAGGGATCTACGAGCAGTACTTC. It is translated as CASSIPGIYEQYF.

V is TRBV20-1 and J is TRBJ1-1; D ambiguous. V lost 6 bases and J 2 bases, leaving 10 bases between the germline ends. Germline V CDR1 and CDR2: DFQATT, SNEGSKA (reference sequence). The CDR3 length is 12 residues. The CDR3 nucleotides are TGCAGTGCAATACCTTATAACACTGAAGCTTTCTTT. The encoded protein is CSAIPYNTEAFF.

This clone was counted between two and nine times. The sample holds other DNA sequences that translate to the same CDR3. J is TRBJ2-7 and V is TRBV2; 8 bases map to TRBD1. This CDR3 has 14 residues. V shed 5 bases and J 5 bases; nucleotides not matched to a gene: 8. Germline values: CDR1 SNHLY, CDR2 FYNNEI. The CDR3 loop is CASSQTGGVNEQYF. CDR3 coding DNA: TGTGCCAGCAGTCAAACAGGGGGTGTCAACGAGCAGTACTTC. Supplemented by reference TRBV2 and TRBJ2-7, the full variable domain reads EPEVTQTPSHQVTQMGQEVILRCVPISNHLYFYWYRQILGQKVEFLVSFYNNEISEKSEIFDDQFSVERPDGSNFTLKIRSTKLEDSAMYFCASSQTGGVNEQYFGPGTRLTVT.

Ten or more counts support this clone. The chain carries TRBV6-1 and TRBJ2-2; TRBD2 matches 14 bases. The CDR3 spans 17 residues. V was pared by 6 bases and J by 3 bases, with 6 bases of the junction left unmatched. Germline assignment: CDR1 MNHNS and CDR2 SASEGT. The CDR3 is CASSRLAGGPDTGELFF. The CDR3 coding sequence is TGTGCCAGCAGCCGACTAGCGGGAGGGCCAGACACCGGGGAGCTGTTTTTT.

In its sample, this clone was seen many times. V and J are TRBV12-3 or TRBV12-4 and TRBJ2-2; D unclear. Trimming left V 7 bases short and J 3 bases short, with 6 bases between. The CDR3 has 12 residues. CDR3 DNA: TGTGCCAGCACCCTGCACACCGGGGAGCTGTTTTTT. It yields the protein CASTLHTGELFF.

This clone was picked up a small number of times. At the DNA level, this CDR3 is encoded by other sequences in the same sample as well. This chain links TRBV11-2 with TRBJ2-1; D perhaps matches TRBD2 (6 bases). Trimming removed 4 bases from V and 7 bases from J, with 17 bases in between. CDR3 size: 15 residues. Germline V lookup: CDR1 SGHAT, CDR2 FQNNGV. CDR3 coding DNA: TGTGCCAGCAGCTGGGGTGGTGGCGGGGAGAATGAGCAGTTCTTC. Its translation: CASSWGGGGENEQFF.